The rows below give T cell receptor beta chains drawn from one sample of a study of T cell repertoires in cytomegalovirus infection. A single record per CDR3 protein comes from TCRdb applying MiXCR to the reads. The data show about 69,000 distinct CDR3 sequences, about 26% seen once. Their antigens are not known. Specimen: CD8+ T cells from cultured PBMCs, collected from culture after CMV antigen stimulation. The receptor source for this set is a human donor in good health (CMV status not recorded). Some clones in this sample may be carry-over from other donors' samples. Both conserved end residues are part of each CDR3. D genes are given only for firm matches. Clone size is given for some rows only: seen once, a few or many times, or a class if the clone is expanded.

j_call	clone_size	cdr3_length	v_call	d_call	cdr3_nt	cdr3_aa
TRBJ2-5	-	14	TRBV30	TRBD2	TGTGCCCTGGCAGGGCGGGGGGTGGTGGAGACCCAGTACTTC	CALAGRGVVETQYF
TRBJ2-2	-	15	TRBV28	-	TGTGCCAGCAGTTTAGTAGCCGAACGGTTCGGGGAGCTGTTTTTT	CASSLVAERFGELFF
TRBJ1-1	many	13	TRBV7-2	-	TGTGCCACCTACGCCGGGGCCTTGACTGAAGCTTTCTTT	CATYAGALTEAFF
TRBJ2-2	few	12	TRBV7-6	-	TGTGCCAGCAGCTTAAATGGCGGGGAGCTGTTTTTT	CASSLNGGELFF
TRBJ2-3	few	12	TRBV14	-	TGTGCCAGCAGACACTCAACAGATACGCAGTATTTT	CASRHSTDTQYF
TRBJ2-3	-	19	TRBV6-5	TRBD2	TGTGCCAGCAGTTATCGGCTAGCGGGAGGGCCATTGGGCACAGATACGCAGTATTTT	CASSYRLAGGPLGTDTQYF
TRBJ2-5	-	16	TRBV7-9	-	TGTGCCAGCACCGATGGTATCGGGACCCGCCAAGAGACCCAGTACTTC	CASTDGIGTRQETQYF
TRBJ1-5	-	17	TRBV20-1	TRBD1	TGCAGTGCTAGAGATCCTTTGGGACAGGGGGCTACAAAGCCCCAGCATTTT	CSARDPLGQGATKPQHF
TRBJ1-4	many	15	TRBV7-9	TRBD1	TGTGCCAGCAGCGAACCGGGACAGGGGGCCCTAAAACTGTTTTTT	CASSEPGQGALKLFF
TRBJ1-5	few	15	TRBV7-8	TRBD1	TGTGCCAGCAGCACGACAGGGGTGGGCAATCAGCCCCAGCATTTT	CASSTTGVGNQPQHF
TRBJ2-1	few	15	TRBV6-5	TRBD2	TGTGCCAGCAGTTCATCTAGCGGGGGGGCCAATGAGCAGTTCTTC	CASSSSSGGANEQFF
TRBJ2-7	-	13	TRBV20-1	TRBD1	TGCAGTGCTAGGGGACAGGGGCCCAACGAGCAGTACTTC	CSARGQGPNEQYF
TRBJ2-1	few	15	TRBV19	TRBD1	TGTGCCAGTAGTATCGGCTCGACAGGGTCCCATGAGCAGTTCTTC	CASSIGSTGSHEQFF
TRBJ2-7	few	13	TRBV12-3/TRBV12-4	-	TGTGCCAGCAGTGAGGGGAGATCCTACGAGCAGTACTTC	CASSEGRSYEQYF
TRBJ2-2	-	15	TRBV27	-	TGTGCCAGCAGTTTTAGGTCTAGCCTGGGCGGGGAGCTGTTTTTT	CASSFRSSLGGELFF
TRBJ2-7	many	12	TRBV7-9	-	TGTGCCTCTCAGTCGCGGGGCGCCGAGCAGTACTTC	CASQSRGAEQYF
TRBJ2-2	-	16	TRBV4-1	TRBD1	TGCGCCAGCAGCCAAGGGGACAGGGGGCTCACCGGGGAGCTGTTTTTT	CASSQGDRGLTGELFF
TRBJ2-1	many	16	TRBV12-3/TRBV12-4	-	TGTGCCAGCAGTTTATTTGGTGCTAGCTCCTACAATGAGCAGTTCTTC	CASSLFGASSYNEQFF
TRBJ2-3	-	14	TRBV19	-	TGTGCCAGTATCGACAGTATCAGCACAGATACGCAGTATTTT	CASIDSISTDTQYF
TRBJ2-3	few	15	TRBV12-3/TRBV12-4	-	TGTGCCAGCAGTTTTCTGGGGGCGAGCACAGATACGCAGTATTTT	CASSFLGASTDTQYF
TRBJ1-5	few	14	TRBV20-1	-	TGCAGTGCTAGAGCCCCAAACAGCAATCAGCCCCAGCATTTT	CSARAPNSNQPQHF
TRBJ2-5	-	14	TRBV12-3/TRBV12-4	TRBD1	TGTGCCAGCAGTCCGACAGGGGGCTGGGAGACCCAGTACTTC	CASSPTGGWETQYF
TRBJ2-3	-	12	TRBV9	-	TGTGCCAGCAGTGGGGACGAGAATACGCAGTATTTT	CASSGDENTQYF